This T cell receptor (beta chain) emerged from a study of blood T cell repertoires in COVID-19. Looking at the study overall: COVID-19 samples collected from the United States, Italy and Spain covered acute and convalescent phases. Nucleic acid was either cDNA or gDNA, and it came from T cells, B-cell-depleted T cells, or PBMCs.

CDR3 length: 15 amino acids. Looked up from germline, CDR1 is MNHNY and CDR2 is SVGAGI (reference sequence). V was clipped by 6 bases and J by 5 bases, with 16 bases between them. The table came from immunoSEQ multiplex PCR; TCRdb's copy has only in-frame clones and leaves some out. The table has tens of thousands of clones, 76% seen once. The chain joins TRBV6-6 to TRBJ1-4, with D possibly matching TRBD1 (5 bases). Material for sequencing was peripheral blood. The sequence derives from a man aged 65 to 85 with active or convalescent COVID-19. The CDR3 nucleotides read TGTGCCAGCAGAGCCCCAGAGGGGAGGAATGAAAAACTGTTTTTT. It is translated as CASRAPEGRNEKLFF.